The present T cell receptor beta chain was sequenced within a study of blood T cells in healthy people across ages. Many counts were recorded for this clonotype. The antigen is undetermined. Overall study results and limits: In older individuals, TCR beta diversity per million T cells was lower, falling roughly linearly with age.

A second 7 to 11 cycle PCR used barcoded and J-beta primers. TCRdb reanalysed the 5' RACE reads using MiXCR and keeps one entry per CDR3 protein. The sample has 550,000 to 650,000 distinct CDR3 sequences; about 28% are singletons. This CDR3 spans 14 amino acids. Germline-derived CDR1 and CDR2 are ENHRY and SYGVKD. The V and J ends lost 10 bases and 5 bases, in that order; junction bases with no gene match: 10. This receptor was obtained from a woman older than 75 in good health. The sample consisted of blood. This sequence joins TRBV10-3 and TRBJ2-3; TRBD1 aligns across 9 bases. CDR3 in amino acids: CATTGTGMGDTQYF. The CDR3 region has the DNA TGTGCCACAACCGGGACAGGGATGGGAGATACGCAGTATTTT.